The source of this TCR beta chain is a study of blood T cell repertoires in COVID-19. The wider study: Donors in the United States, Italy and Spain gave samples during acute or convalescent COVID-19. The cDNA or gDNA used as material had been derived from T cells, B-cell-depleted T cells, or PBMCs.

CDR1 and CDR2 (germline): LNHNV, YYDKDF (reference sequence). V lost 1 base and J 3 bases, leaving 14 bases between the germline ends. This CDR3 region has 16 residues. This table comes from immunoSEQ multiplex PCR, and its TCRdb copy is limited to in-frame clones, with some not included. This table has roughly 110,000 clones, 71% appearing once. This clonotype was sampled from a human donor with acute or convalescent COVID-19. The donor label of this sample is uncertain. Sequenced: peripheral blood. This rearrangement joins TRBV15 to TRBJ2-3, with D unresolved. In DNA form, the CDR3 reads TGTGCCACCAGCAGAGGCACCGGGTTCTCGACAGATACGCAGTATTTT. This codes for CATSRGTGFSTDTQYF.